The next 18 T cell receptor beta chains were all read from a single sample in a study of cytomegalovirus exposure and HLA in healthy donors. The PCR made use of 60 Vbeta and 13 Jbeta primers. The assay was immunoSEQ multiplex PCR, and TCRdb's table has in-frame clones only and misses some. The table lists roughly 160,000 clones, more than 70% of them singletons, with roughly 7.1% in the top ten. The source material was PBMCs. Every receptor here comes from a middle-aged woman in good health and CMV-seropositive.

The chain links TRBV4-3 to TRBJ2-5, with TRBD2 matching 7 bases. From germline, CDR1 is LGHNA and CDR2 YSLEER. The CDR3 runs 19 residues. V lost 1 base, J lost 3 bases, and 17 bases stayed unmatched. The CDR3 protein is CASSQGINWRESKEETQYF. CDR3 in DNA: TGCGCCAGCAGCCAAGGGATAAATTGGCGGGAGTCTAAGGAAGAGACCCAGTACTTC.

This chain's CDR3 is CASSTRTERGYEQYF. The DNA for the CDR3 is TGTGCCAGCAGCACCCGGACAGAGAGGGGCTACGAGCAGTACTTC. The chain employs TRBV7-9 and TRBJ2-7; tentative D call: TRBD1 (6 bases). This CDR3 contains 15 residues. Per germline, CDR1 SEHNR and CDR2 FQNEAQ (reference sequence). Trimming removed 5 bases at V and 3 bases at J, with 17 bases between.

The sample holds one count of this clone. The rearrangement joins TRBV11-3 to TRBJ2-7; TRBD1 aligns across 10 bases. This CDR3 contains 14 residues. Germline CDR1 and CDR2: SGHNT and YENEEA. The V segment lost 3 bases and the J segment 4 bases; nucleotides outside the gene matches: 3. CDR3 bases: TGTGCCAGCAGCTTCCGGGACAGGGGTTACGAGCAGTACTTC. It translates to CASSFRDRGYEQYF.

J is TRBJ2-2 and V is TRBV6-1; 8 positions agree with TRBD2. V was clipped by 3 bases and J by 7 bases; unmatched bases: 10. Germline V CDR1 and CDR2: MNHNS, SASEGT. CDR3 length equals 16 residues. CDR3 amino acids: CASSDYGRARSGELFF. In nucleotides, the CDR3 is TGTGCCAGCAGTGATTACGGGAGGGCCCGGAGCGGGGAGCTGTTTTTT.

V and J are TRBV9 and TRBJ2-3; 9 bases map to TRBD1. CDR3 length: 15 residues. The germline V gene has CDR1 SGDLS and CDR2 YYNGEE. The junction had 2 bases not matched to a gene; V was cut back by 3 bases and J by 0 bases. The CDR3 bases are TGTGCCAGCAGCGCCGGGACAGGGAGCACAGATACGCAGTATTTT. Translating gives CASSAGTGSTDTQYF.

This clone was counted once. Written as DNA, the CDR3 is TGTGCCAGCAGTTACTGGACAAATACCCAAGAGACCCAGTACTTC. Its protein product is CASSYWTNTQETQYF. V gene TRBV6-5 combines with J gene TRBJ2-5; maybe TRBD1 (5 bases). Deletions cut 1 base from V and 1 base from J, with 10 bases between. CDR3 length equals 15 residues. Germline V gene sequence: CDR1 MNHEY, CDR2 SVGAGI.

This sequence joins TRBV30 and TRBJ2-7; 9 nucleotides agree with TRBD2. The CDR3 contains 13 residues. Germline V CDR1 and CDR2: GTSNPN, SVGIG (reference sequence). V was clipped by 2 bases and J by 6 bases; unmatched bases: 5. The CDR3 here is CAWSRLAGAEQYF. Here the CDR3 DNA reads TGTGCCTGGAGTCGGTTAGCGGGAGCCGAGCAGTACTTC.

The sample holds a few counts of this clone. The chain combines TRBV18 with TRBJ2-5; D gene uncertain. V shed 2 bases and J shed 5 bases, with 3 bases lying between them. Per germline, CDR1 KGHSH and CDR2 LQKENI. The CDR3 has 11 residues. Written as DNA, the CDR3 is TGTGCCAGCTCACCAGAGGAGACCCAGTACTTC. It yields the protein CASSPEETQYF.

This clone was seen more than once but under ten times. This chain connects TRBV6-1 to TRBJ2-1; TRBD2 matches at 12 bases. Per germline, CDR1 MNHNS and CDR2 SASEGT. The junction had 1 base not matched to a gene; V was cut back by 2 bases and J by 2 bases. CDR3 length: 16 amino acids. The CDR3 nucleotides read TGTGCCAGCAGTGAAAGGACTAGCGGGACCTACAATGAGCAGTTCTTC. It translates to CASSERTSGTYNEQFF.

The chain links TRBV7-2 to TRBJ2-3; D is ambiguous. Trimming removed 5 bases from V and 1 base from J, with 10 bases in between. Germline V gene sequence: CDR1 SGHTA, CDR2 FQGNSA. The CDR3 covers 14 residues. The CDR3 nucleotides are TGTGCCAGCAGCCGAAAACTTGGCACAGATACGCAGTATTTT. Its protein is CASSRKLGTDTQYF.

A few counts support this clone. V and J are TRBV18 and TRBJ2-2; D perhaps matches TRBD1 (5 bases). The CDR3 runs to 16 residues. Between the trimmed V and J ends, which lost 3 bases and 3 bases, there was a span of 14 bases. Germline V CDR1 and CDR2: KGHSH, LQKENI. This chain's CDR3 is CASSPPQAGHTGELFF. The CDR3 coding sequence is TGTGCCAGCTCACCTCCCCAGGCAGGGCACACCGGGGAGCTGTTTTTT.

The chain joins TRBV4-1 to TRBJ1-2, with TRBD1 matching over 8 bases. CDR1 is MGHRA, CDR2 YSYEKL, per germline. The CDR3 covers 15 residues. J lost 2 bases, V lost 4 bases, and 6 bases had no gene match. CDR3 sequence: CASSPWGQENYGYTF. As DNA, the CDR3 is TGCGCCAGCAGCCCGTGGGGACAGGAGAACTATGGCTACACCTTC.

The chain employs TRBV25-1 and TRBJ2-3, with D tentatively TRBD2 (5 bases). The V gene's germline CDR1 is MGHDK and CDR2 SYGVNS. This CDR3 is built from 14 residues. V lost 5 bases to trimming and J lost 2 bases, with 11 bases between them. This chain's CDR3 is CASSTEGSTDTQYF. The DNA for the CDR3 is TGTGCCAGCAGTACAGAGGGTTCCACAGATACGCAGTATTTT.

The rearrangement joins TRBV6-5 to TRBJ2-7; 7 bases match TRBD1. The germline V gene encodes CDR1 MNHEY and CDR2 SVGAGI. J gave up 3 bases and V 0 bases, and 8 bases lay outside the gene matches. This CDR3 is built from 16 residues. CDR3 DNA: TGTGCCAGCAGTTACTCGACAGGGCCCCCTCACTACGAGCAGTACTTC. This translates into CASSYSTGPPHYEQYF.

This sequence joins TRBV6-1 and TRBJ1-5; 10 nucleotides match TRBD1. With 8 bases clipped from V and 5 bases from J, the junction kept 9 bases outside the gene matches. CDR1 is MNHNS and CDR2 is SASEGT in the germline V gene. The CDR3 loop spans 15 amino acids. The CDR3: CASRTGGRVDQPQHF. The CDR3 region has the DNA TGTGCCAGCCGGACAGGGGGGAGGGTGGATCAGCCCCAGCATTTT.

This chain connects TRBV28 to TRBJ1-2; 7 bases line up with TRBD1. From germline, CDR1 is MDHEN and CDR2 SYDVKM. CDR3 length: 13 amino acids. Germline trimming cut 5 bases from V and 4 bases from J; bases unmatched to any gene: 4. CDR3 DNA: TGTGCCAGCAGTCTCGGGACAGTCTATGGCTACACCTTC. This translates into CASSLGTVYGYTF.

The chain couples TRBV7-8 to TRBJ1-2; the match to TRBD1 covers 7 bases. Germline CDR1 SGHVS, CDR2 FQNEAQ. With 5 bases clipped from V and 6 bases from J, the junction kept 9 bases outside the gene matches. The CDR3 is 14 residues long. Here the CDR3 DNA reads TGTGCCAGCAGCCTCGACAGGGAGTCGGATGGCTACACCTTC. Translation: CASSLDRESDGYTF.

The chain recombines TRBV5-1 with TRBJ2-7; 8 bases map to TRBD1. The CDR3 extends over 13 amino acids. V shed 4 bases, J shed 4 bases, and the junction held 4 bases outside the gene matches. CDR1 is SGHRS and CDR2 is YFSETQ in the germline V gene. The CDR3: CASSPQGDYEQYF. CDR3 sequence (DNA): TGCGCCAGCAGCCCACAGGGGGATTACGAGCAGTACTTC.